The source of this T cell receptor beta chain is a study of patients and donors after allogeneic stem cell transplantation. Germline CDR1 reads SGHAT; CDR2 reads FQDESV (reference sequence). With 1 base removed from V and 6 bases from J, the gap between germline ends came to 10 bases. The CDR3 sequence is 13 residues long. MiXCR, applied by TCRdb to the RT-PCR reads, yields one record per CDR3 protein. The sample holds around 4,000 distinct CDR3 sequences; 24% are singletons and the top ten take under 20%. Sequencing was carried out using blood, either unsorted or a sorted T cell fraction (not recorded which). The V and J genes are TRBV11-1 and TRBJ2-7; D unclear. The clonotype comes from a human donor who was either an allogeneic HSCT recipient or a stem cell or donor lymphocyte infusion donor (not recorded which). It is not recorded whose cells these are; they may come from a transplant donor. The CDR3 spells CASSLGSLVEQYF. Here the CDR3 DNA reads TGTGCCAGCAGCTTAGGATCGCTCGTCGAGCAGTACTTC.